This T cell receptor beta chain was identified in a study of vaccination and CD4 T cells after COVID-19. About the study: Overlapping spike peptides of SARS-CoV-2, HCoV-NL63, HCoV-OC43 and HCoV-229E stimulated the cells.

Treatment reported: approximately 11-day PBMC culture with coronavirus spike peptide pools or control peptides (ViraFEST assay). Turning to this clonotype: Its antigen remains unidentified.

V lost 6 bases to trimming and J lost 1 base, with 15 bases between them. The V gene's germline CDR1 is MNHNS and CDR2 SASEGT. The CDR3 is made up of 15 amino acids. Once obtained from cultured CD4+ T cells, the DNA was sequenced using the Oncomine TCR Beta short-read assay. TCRdb reprocessed the PCR reads with MiXCR, giving one entry per CDR3 protein. In the table there are more than 20,000 distinct CDR3 sequences, 50% to 65% of which are singletons. This chain uses TRBV6-1 with TRBJ1-2; TRBD1 might be the D (5 bases). This specimen was CD4+ T cells from blood, cultured in vitro, taken before SARS-CoV-2 vaccination. The receptor was isolated from a human donor who received a COVID-19 vaccine. In DNA form, the CDR3 reads TGTGCCAGCAGCCCTACGTTCCAGGGTAACTATGGCTACACCTTC. This gives the protein CASSPTFQGNYGYTF.